The clone carrying this T cell receptor (beta chain) was recorded a few times. Its cognate antigen is unknown. Here immunoSEQ multiplex PCR was the method, and the copy in TCRdb shows in-frame clones only, minus some. The sample holds about 24,000 clones; more than 65% are singletons and the top ten take around 5%. The sample originates from a study of T cells in localized non-small cell lung cancer. V was cut by 5 bases and J by 2 bases, with 4 bases left in between. Germline V CDR1 and CDR2: SQVTM, ANQGSEA. The CDR3 contains 12 residues. Broader study findings: The greatest T cell clonality was found in uninvolved adjacent lung (higher than in tumor).

The sequenced sample was PBMCs, obtained before any cancer treatment. The TCR sequence derives from a man aged 40-75 years with stage II lung adenocarcinoma. The chain uses TRBV29-1 and TRBJ2-6; D call uncertain. The CDR3 is CSVSAGANVLTF. CDR3 DNA sequence: TGCAGCGTTTCGGCTGGGGCCAACGTCCTGACTTTC.